This TCR beta chain is from a study of blood T cell repertoires in COVID-19. About the research overall: COVID-19 samples from acute and convalescent phases originated in the United States, Italy and Spain. The cDNA or gDNA used as material had been derived from T cells, B-cell-depleted T cells, or PBMCs.

This clone was detected only once. Using immunoSEQ multiplex PCR, the repertoire was profiled, and TCRdb retains in-frame clones only, with some absent. The table shows around 50,000 clones, with roughly 83% occurring only once. The TCR sequence derives from a woman of 80 years or more with acute or convalescent COVID-19. Sequenced: peripheral blood.

CDR3 bases: TGTGCCAGCAGCCCCCCCAGCGGCCAAGAGACCCAGTACTTC. Protein sequence: CASSPPSGQETQYF. The chain carries TRBV7-9 and TRBJ2-5, with D perhaps TRBD2 (5 bases). In germline, CDR1 is SEHNR, CDR2 FQNEAQ (reference sequence). The CDR3 is 14 amino acids. V was pared by 5 bases and J by 1 base, with 11 bases between.